A few counts support the clone carrying this T cell receptor beta chain. What it recognizes is unknown. These data come from a study of T cell responses to AZD1222 COVID-19 vaccine. Notes on the study in general: Close to half of spike-specific TCRs reportedly recognize unmutated variant regions. The donors showed a predominance of white British ancestry and of females, with possible underestimation of clonal diversity.

Clones were sequenced by immunoSEQ multiplex PCR, and TCRdb holds only the in-frame ones, with some missing. The sample contains around 190,000 clones, about 90% of which appear only once. The sequence derives from an adult in good health. The input for sequencing was peripheral blood, taken on day 0 of AZD1222 vaccination.

The CDR3 nucleotides read TGTGCCAGCAGCTCCGGACAGCGCACAGATACGCAGTATTTT. Translated: CASSSGQRTDTQYF. The rearrangement uses TRBV7-2 and TRBJ2-3; maybe TRBD1 (6 bases). Trimming took 4 bases from V and 1 from J, leaving 9 bases between them. The CDR3 sequence is 14 residues long. Germline V gene sequence: CDR1 SGHTA, CDR2 FQGNSA. The full variable domain, its missing parts supplied by reference TRBV7-2 and TRBJ2-3, is GAGVSQSPSNKVTEKGKDVELRCDPISGHTALYWYRQSLGQGLEFLIYFQGNSAPDKSGLPSDRFSAERTGGSVSTLTIQRTQQEDSAVYLCASSSGQRTDTQYFGPGTRLTVL.